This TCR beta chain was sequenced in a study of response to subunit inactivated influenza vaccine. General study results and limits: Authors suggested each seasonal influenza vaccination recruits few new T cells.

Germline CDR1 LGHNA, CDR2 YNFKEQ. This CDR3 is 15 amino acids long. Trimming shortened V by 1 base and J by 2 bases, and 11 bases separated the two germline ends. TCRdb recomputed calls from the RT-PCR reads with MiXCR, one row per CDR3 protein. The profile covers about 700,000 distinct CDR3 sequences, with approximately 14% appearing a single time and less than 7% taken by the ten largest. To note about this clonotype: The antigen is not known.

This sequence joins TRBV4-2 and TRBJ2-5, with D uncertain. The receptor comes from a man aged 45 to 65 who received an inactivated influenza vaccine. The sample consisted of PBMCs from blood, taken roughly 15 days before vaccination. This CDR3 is CASSQVAADQETQYF. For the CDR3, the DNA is TGTGCCAGCAGCCAAGTTGCAGCAGATCAAGAGACCCAGTACTTC.